One and the same sample provided the 22 T cell receptor beta chains below, sequenced in a study of identical twins. TCRdb passed the 5' RACE reads through MiXCR, listing each CDR3 protein once. The sample gives 430,000 or so distinct CDR3 sequences, 20% to 25% of which show up once; about 2.9% is in the top ten. This sample was shared with a second study, whose subject was T cells expressing NK-cell markers.

Sequencing used CD4+ T cells sorted from blood. Every receptor here comes from a young woman in good health.

The CDR3 nucleotides read TGCAGTGCCCTTTCGGTCGGGGACAGGGACTACAATGAGCAGTTCTTC. It encodes CSALSVGDRDYNEQFF. The V and J genes are TRBV20-1 and TRBJ2-1; TRBD1 matches 9 bases. The V segment lost 6 bases and the J segment 3 bases; nucleotides outside the gene matches: 12. Germline values: CDR1 DFQATT, CDR2 SNEGSKA (reference sequence). The length of the CDR3 is 16 residues.

This clonotype was recorded at least ten times. CDR3 sequence (DNA): TGTGCCAGCAGCAGGGGTGGGAGCTCCTACAATGAGCAGTTCTTC. It translates to CASSRGGSSYNEQFF. This chain links TRBV11-2 with TRBJ2-1; the D call may be TRBD1 or TRBD2 (5 bases each). This CDR3 is 15 amino acids long. Trimming removed 5 bases from V and 0 bases from J, with 11 bases in between. Germline CDR1 reads SGHAT; CDR2 reads FQNNGV.

V usage is TRBV7-6 and J usage is TRBJ2-5; 11 bases match TRBD1. The CDR3 spans 16 residues. The germline V gene has CDR1 SGHVS and CDR2 FNYEAQ. The V segment lost 2 bases and the J segment 7 bases; nucleotides outside the gene matches: 9. The DNA for the CDR3 is TGTGCCAGCAGCTTAATAGGACAGGGGGCGTTCGGGACCCAGTACTTC. Translating gives CASSLIGQGAFGTQYF.

Only a few counts were recorded for this clonotype. V and J are TRBV20-1 and TRBJ2-7; TRBD2 aligns across 11 bases. The V and J ends lost 5 bases and 4 bases, in that order; junction bases with no gene match: 10. The CDR3 loop spans 15 amino acids. CDR1 is DFQATT, CDR2 SNEGSKA, per germline (reference sequence). CDR3 sequence reads: CSAGITSGSRYEQYF. CDR3 nucleotides: TGCAGTGCTGGTATTACTAGCGGGAGTCGGTACGAGCAGTACTTC.

This clonotype has just a few counts. This chain links TRBV5-1 with TRBJ2-5, with D tentatively TRBD2 (5 bases). V lost 2 bases and J lost 4, with 12 bases in between. The CDR3 totals 14 residues. Germline V CDR1 and CDR2: SGHRS, YFSETQ. The CDR3 sequence: CASSFGLGGETQYF. CDR3 in DNA: TGCGCCAGCAGCTTTGGATTAGGAGGAGAGACCCAGTACTTC.

This sequence joins TRBV7-2 and TRBJ1-4; D not resolved. The CDR3 runs to 15 residues. Deletions cut 1 base from V and 8 bases from J, with 14 bases between. Germline-derived CDR1 and CDR2 are SGHTA and FQGNSA. The chain's CDR3 is CASSLGDTRTEKLFF. The CDR3 DNA sequence: TGTGCCAGCAGCTTAGGCGACACAAGGACCGAAAAACTGTTTTTT. Full variable domain (remainder filled in from reference TRBV7-2 and TRBJ1-4): GAGVSQSPSNKVTEKGKDVELRCDPISGHTALYWYRQSLGQGLEFLIYFQGNSAPDKSGLPSDRFSAERTGGSVSTLTIQRTQQEDSAVYLCASSLGDTRTEKLFFGSGTQLSVL.

This clonotype occurred a few times. The genes are TRBV7-9 and TRBJ2-4; D remains ambiguous. This CDR3 contains 14 residues. V dropped 9 bases and J dropped 0 bases, with 12 bases sitting between them. Germline assignment: CDR1 SEHNR and CDR2 FQNEAQ (reference sequence). The CDR3 sequence: CASYRALAKNIQYF. CDR3 nucleotide sequence: TGTGCCAGTTACAGAGCCCTAGCCAAAAACATTCAGTACTTC.

The chain joins TRBV7-3 to TRBJ2-1, with D possibly matching TRBD2 (7 bases). The germline CDR1 and CDR2 sequences are SGHTA and FQGTGA. The CDR3 has 14 amino acids. The ends were cut back, 5 bases at V and 8 bases at J, with 16 bases in the middle. CDR3 nucleotide sequence: TGTGCCAGCAGCCCAGGGGCAGGGAGGGATGAGCAGTTCTTC. It yields the protein CASSPGAGRDEQFF.

This clonotype occurred a few times. CDR3 residues: CASSYRPAGSGYGYTF. The CDR3 DNA sequence: TGTGCCAGCAGTTATCGCCCGGCAGGGTCGGGCTATGGCTACACCTTC. V is TRBV6-5 and J is TRBJ1-2; D is perhaps TRBD1 (5 bases). Trimming left V 3 bases short and J 4 bases short, with 18 bases between. This CDR3 comprises 16 residues. Germline lookup yields CDR1 MNHEY and CDR2 SVGAGI.

This chain links TRBV29-1 with TRBJ2-6, with D perhaps matching TRBD1 (5 bases). The CDR3 sequence is 13 residues long. The V end was cut by 5 bases, the J end by 4 bases, with 9 bases between. Looked up from germline, CDR1 is SQVTM and CDR2 is ANQGSEA. For the CDR3, the DNA is TGCAGCGTTCAGGGTCCAGGGGCCAACGTCCTGACTTTC. It codes for CSVQGPGANVLTF.

V usage is TRBV6-1 and J usage is TRBJ2-1; 7 nucleotides line up with TRBD2. There are 13 residues in the CDR3. The V gene's germline CDR1 is MNHNS and CDR2 SASEGT. V was clipped by 7 bases and J by 3 bases; unmatched bases: 3. The DNA of the CDR3 is TGTGCCAGCACTGGCGGGGGCTACAATGAGCAGTTCTTC. Amino acids: CASTGGGYNEQFF.

The V gene is TRBV12-3 or TRBV12-4, the J gene TRBJ1-2, with TRBD1 as a possible D gene (5 bases). This CDR3 is 14 amino acids long. Trimming removed 7 bases from V and 6 bases from J, with 18 bases in between. DNA of the CDR3: TGTGCCAGCATCTCCCGGGGCAGGATGCATGGCTACACCTTC. Translation: CASISRGRMHGYTF.

This clonotype was picked up a small number of times. The chain couples TRBV10-1 to TRBJ2-3, with D maybe TRBD1 (5 bases). Germline V gene lookup returns CDR1 WNHNN and CDR2 SYGVQD (reference sequence). The CDR3 is 15 residues long. Trimming pared 7 bases from V and 0 bases from J, leaving 14 bases between. The CDR3 DNA is TGCGCCAGCAACCTCGACAGCCCTAGCACAGATACGCAGTATTTT. Amino acid sequence: CASNLDSPSTDTQYF.

The chain combines TRBV12-3 or TRBV12-4 with TRBJ1-3, with no clear D. The CDR3 is 14 residues long. Trimming pared 7 bases from V and 3 bases from J, leaving 13 bases between. CDR3 in DNA: TGTGCCAGCATGCGGGGAGTCCTTGGAAACACCATATATTTT. Translating it yields CASMRGVLGNTIYF.

V and J are TRBV9 and TRBJ2-7; D possibly corresponds to TRBD1 (6 bases). V dropped 4 bases and J dropped 2 bases, with 19 bases sitting between them. The CDR3 is 16 amino acids. CDR1 is SGDLS, CDR2 YYNGEE, per germline. This CDR3 is CASSPQSGDTTYEQYF. The DNA for the CDR3 is TGTGCCAGCAGCCCTCAGAGTGGGGACACCACCTACGAGCAGTACTTC. The full variable domain, in which reference TRBV9 and TRBJ2-7 provide the parts outside the CDR3, is DSGVTQTPKHLITATGQRVTLRCSPRSGDLSVYWYQQSLDQGLQFLIQYYNGEERAKGNILERFSAQQFPDLHSELNLSSLELGDSALYFCASSPQSGDTTYEQYFGPGTRLTVT.

This clonotype was seen a handful of times. V and J are TRBV20-1 and TRBJ1-6; D is unclear. CDR3 length: 14 residues. Germline loops: CDR1 DFQATT, CDR2 SNEGSKA (reference sequence). V lost 3 bases, J lost 0 bases, and 6 bases lay in between. The CDR3 here is CSASKASYNSPLHF. The DNA for the CDR3 is TGCAGTGCTAGTAAGGCCTCCTATAATTCACCCCTCCACTTT.

CDR3 DNA sequence: TGTGCCAGCAGGCCCTGGACGCAAACCCCCTCGAATGAGCAGTTCTTC. Translating gives CASRPWTQTPSNEQFF. The chain joins TRBV5-8 to TRBJ2-1, with D unresolved. With 5 bases removed from V and 7 bases from J, the gap between germline ends came to 22 bases. Germline CDR1 reads SGHTS; CDR2 reads YDEGEE. CDR3 length equals 16 residues.

V gene TRBV30 combines with J gene TRBJ2-1; TRBD2 is a possible D gene (6 bases). V was trimmed by 1 base and J by 4 bases, leaving 14 bases between them. This CDR3 comprises 15 residues. The germline CDR1 and CDR2 sequences are GTSNPN and SVGIG (reference sequence). CDR3 in amino acids: CAWSGSSEVYNEQFF. The CDR3 coding sequence is TGTGCCTGGAGTGGGTCTAGCGAGGTTTACAATGAGCAGTTCTTC.

V and J are TRBV5-1 and TRBJ2-6; possible D gene TRBD1, 6 bases. The CDR3 spans 19 residues. The V gene lost 1 base and the J gene lost 0 bases, with 17 bases spanning the gap. CDR1 and CDR2 from the germline V gene are SGHRS and YFSETQ. The CDR3 sequence: CASSLSLTGTFSGANVLTF. The CDR3 DNA sequence: TGCGCCAGCAGCTTGAGCTTGACAGGCACCTTCTCTGGGGCCAACGTCCTGACTTTC.

The V call is TRBV5-5, the J call TRBJ1-4; possibly TRBD1 for D (6 bases). V was pared by 0 bases and J by 13 bases, with 19 bases between. Germline V lookup: CDR1 SGHKS, CDR2 YYEKEE (reference sequence). The CDR3 has 15 amino acids. CDR3 in amino acids: CASSLGVVFSDRLFF. Written as DNA, the CDR3 is TGTGCCAGCAGCTTGGGAGTGGTTTTTTCGGACAGACTGTTTTTT.

The chain uses TRBV12-3 or TRBV12-4 and TRBJ1-2, with D perhaps matching TRBD1 (5 bases). There are 13 residues in the CDR3. V lost 3 bases and J lost 3, with 8 bases in between. This CDR3 reads CASSFDRYYGYTF. CDR3 sequence (DNA): TGTGCCAGCAGTTTCGACAGATACTATGGCTACACCTTC.

The chain has TRBV6-5 and TRBJ2-7, with D perhaps matching TRBD2 (6 bases). Germline V gives CDR1 MNHEY, CDR2 SVGAGI. V lost 3 bases, J lost 5 bases, and 17 bases lay in between. The CDR3 contains 15 residues. CDR3 sequence (DNA): TGTGCCAGCAGTTATTTCGGTGGAGGGTCCCACGAGCAGTACTTC. Its translation: CASSYFGGGSHEQYF.